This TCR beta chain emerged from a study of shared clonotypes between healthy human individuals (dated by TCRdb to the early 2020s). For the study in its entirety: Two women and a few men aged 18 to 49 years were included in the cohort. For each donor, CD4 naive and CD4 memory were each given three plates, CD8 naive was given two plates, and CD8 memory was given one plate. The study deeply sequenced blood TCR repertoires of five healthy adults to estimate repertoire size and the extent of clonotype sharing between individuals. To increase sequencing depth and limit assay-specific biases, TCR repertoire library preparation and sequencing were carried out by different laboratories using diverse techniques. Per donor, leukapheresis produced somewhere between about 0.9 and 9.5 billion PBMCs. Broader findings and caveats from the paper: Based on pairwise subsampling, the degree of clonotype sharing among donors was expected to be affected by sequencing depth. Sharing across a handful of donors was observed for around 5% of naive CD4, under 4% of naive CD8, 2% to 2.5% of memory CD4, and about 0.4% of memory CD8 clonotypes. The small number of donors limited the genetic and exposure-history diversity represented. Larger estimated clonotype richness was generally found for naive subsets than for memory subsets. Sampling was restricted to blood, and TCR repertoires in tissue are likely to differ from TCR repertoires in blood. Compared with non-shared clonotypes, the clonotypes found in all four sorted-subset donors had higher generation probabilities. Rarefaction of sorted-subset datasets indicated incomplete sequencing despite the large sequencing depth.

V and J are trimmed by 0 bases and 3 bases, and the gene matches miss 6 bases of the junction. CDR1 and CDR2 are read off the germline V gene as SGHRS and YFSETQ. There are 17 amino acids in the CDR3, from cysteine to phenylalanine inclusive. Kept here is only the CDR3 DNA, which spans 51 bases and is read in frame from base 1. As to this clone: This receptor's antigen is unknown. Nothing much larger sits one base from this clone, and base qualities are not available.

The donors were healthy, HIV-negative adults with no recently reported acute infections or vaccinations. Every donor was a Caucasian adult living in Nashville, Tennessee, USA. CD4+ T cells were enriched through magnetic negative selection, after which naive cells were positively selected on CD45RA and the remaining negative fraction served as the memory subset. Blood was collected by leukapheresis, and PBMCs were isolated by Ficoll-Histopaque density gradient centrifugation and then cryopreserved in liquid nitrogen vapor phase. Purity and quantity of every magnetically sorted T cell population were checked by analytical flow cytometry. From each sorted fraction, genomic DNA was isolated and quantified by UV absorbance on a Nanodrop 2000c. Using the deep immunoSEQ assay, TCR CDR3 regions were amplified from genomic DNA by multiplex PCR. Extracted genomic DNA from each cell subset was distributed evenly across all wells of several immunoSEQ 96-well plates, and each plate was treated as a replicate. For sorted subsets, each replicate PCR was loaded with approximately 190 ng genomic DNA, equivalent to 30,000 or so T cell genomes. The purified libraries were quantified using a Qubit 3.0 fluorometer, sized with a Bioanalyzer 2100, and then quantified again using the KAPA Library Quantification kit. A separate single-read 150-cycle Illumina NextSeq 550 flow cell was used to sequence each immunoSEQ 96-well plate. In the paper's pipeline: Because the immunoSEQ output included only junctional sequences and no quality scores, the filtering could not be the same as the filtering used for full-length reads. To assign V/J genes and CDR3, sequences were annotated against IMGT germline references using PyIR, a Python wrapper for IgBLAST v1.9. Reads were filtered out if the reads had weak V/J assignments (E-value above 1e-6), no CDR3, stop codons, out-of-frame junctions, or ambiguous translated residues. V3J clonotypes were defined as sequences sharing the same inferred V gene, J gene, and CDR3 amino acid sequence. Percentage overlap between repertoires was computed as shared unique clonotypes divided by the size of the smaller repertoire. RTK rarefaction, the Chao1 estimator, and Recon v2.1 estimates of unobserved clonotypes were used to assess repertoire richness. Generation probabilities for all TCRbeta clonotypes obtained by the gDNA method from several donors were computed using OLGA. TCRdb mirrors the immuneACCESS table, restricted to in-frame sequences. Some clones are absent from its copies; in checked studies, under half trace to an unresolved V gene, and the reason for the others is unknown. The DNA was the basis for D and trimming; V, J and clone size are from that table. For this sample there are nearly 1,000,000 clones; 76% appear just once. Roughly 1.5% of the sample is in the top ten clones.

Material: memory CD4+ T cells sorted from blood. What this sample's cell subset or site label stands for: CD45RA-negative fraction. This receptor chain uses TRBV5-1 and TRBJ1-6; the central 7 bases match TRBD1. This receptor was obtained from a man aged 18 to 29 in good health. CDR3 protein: CASSLGGAGGYNSPLHF. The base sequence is TGCGCCAGCAGCTTGGGTGGCGCAGGGGGCTATAATTCACCCCTCCACTTT.